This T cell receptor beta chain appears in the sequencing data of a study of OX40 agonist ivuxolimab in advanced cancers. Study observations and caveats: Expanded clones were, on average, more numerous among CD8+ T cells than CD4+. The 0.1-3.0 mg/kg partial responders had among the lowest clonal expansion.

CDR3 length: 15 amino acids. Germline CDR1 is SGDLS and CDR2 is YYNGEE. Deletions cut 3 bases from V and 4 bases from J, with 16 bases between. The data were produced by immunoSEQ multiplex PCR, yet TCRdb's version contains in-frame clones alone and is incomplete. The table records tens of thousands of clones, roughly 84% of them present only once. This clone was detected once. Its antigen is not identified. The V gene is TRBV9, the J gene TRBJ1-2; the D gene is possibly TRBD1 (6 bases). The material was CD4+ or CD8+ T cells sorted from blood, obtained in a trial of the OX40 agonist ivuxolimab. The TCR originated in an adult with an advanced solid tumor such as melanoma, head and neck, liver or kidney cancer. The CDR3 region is CASSARGGPRYGYTF. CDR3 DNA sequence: TGTGCCAGCAGCGCCCGAGGGGGACCTCGCTATGGCTACACCTTC.